The text below deals with one T cell receptor beta chain. This sample was included in a study of T cells in Graves' hyperthyroidism and ophthalmopathy. From RNA transcripts, TCR beta CDR3 regions were amplified. HTBI primers were used for first-round RT-PCR of the TCR CDR3. TCRdb independently ran MiXCR on the multiplex PCR reads; one entry per CDR3 protein. The sample has about 24,000 distinct CDR3 sequences, about 49% seen once. This TCR derives from a woman aged 35 to 49 with Graves' hyperthyroidism that later progressed to Graves' ophthalmopathy. The specimen was blood.

This chain's CDR3 is CASSMGLGNTGELFF. CDR3 DNA sequence: TGCGCCAGCAGCATGGGACTAGGGAACACCGGGGAGCTGTTTTTT. The rearrangement links TRBV5-1 to TRBJ2-2; TRBD2 agrees at 8 bases. Unmatched junction bases numbered 3, after V lost 4 bases and J lost 1 base. CDR1 is SGHRS and CDR2 is YFSETQ in the germline V gene. CDR3 length: 15 amino acids.